Shown below are 16 T cell receptor beta chains from a single sample sequenced in a study of cytomegalovirus exposure and HLA in healthy donors. The PCR ran on 60 Vbeta and 13 Jbeta primers. Clones were read by immunoSEQ multiplex PCR, and TCRdb kept only the in-frame ones, dropping some. The data contain approximately 130,000 clones, approximately 80% of them singletons. Material for sequencing was PBMCs. The receptors originated from a young man in good health and CMV-seronegative.

CDR3: CASSQEFVAGYTQYF. Written as DNA, the CDR3 is TGTGCCAGCAGCCAAGAATTTGTAGCGGGGTATACGCAGTATTTT. The chain combines TRBV4-2 with TRBJ2-3; 8 positions agree with TRBD2. The V segment lost 0 bases and the J segment 7 bases; nucleotides outside the gene matches: 6. Germline CDR1 LGHNA, CDR2 YNFKEQ. This CDR3 spans 15 amino acids.

The rearrangement joins TRBV4-2 to TRBJ2-7; D perhaps matches TRBD1 (6 bases). CDR1 and CDR2 (germline): LGHNA, YNFKEQ. The CDR3 covers 15 residues. Trimming took off 0 bases at V and 3 bases at J, with 12 bases between the two ends. CDR3 coding DNA: TGTGCCAGCAGCCAAGACCGCCTAGGGGGCTACGAGCAGTACTTC. Translated: CASSQDRLGGYEQYF.

J is TRBJ1-5 and V is TRBV7-9; unclear D gene. Germline V lookup: CDR1 SEHNR, CDR2 FQNEAQ (reference sequence). This CDR3 is built from 12 residues. Trimming cost V 4 bases and J 5 bases, with 6 bases left between them. DNA of the CDR3: TGTGCCAGCAGCTACGGTGATCAGCCCCAGCATTTT. Protein product: CASSYGDQPQHF.

This clone was picked up a small number of times. The rearrangement links TRBV19 to TRBJ2-1; 7 nucleotides line up with TRBD1. Unmatched junction bases numbered 12, after V lost 9 bases and J lost 4 bases. In germline, CDR1 is LNHDA, CDR2 SQIVND (reference sequence). The CDR3 is 15 residues long. CDR3 region: CASSSEGAEYNEQFF. The CDR3 DNA reads TGTGCCAGCAGTTCTGAGGGGGCCGAGTACAATGAGCAGTTCTTC.

The chain recombines TRBV7-6 with TRBJ1-1; D ambiguous. Germline values: CDR1 SGHVS, CDR2 FNYEAQ. Between the trimmed V and J ends, which lost 4 bases and 1 base, there was a span of 16 bases. This CDR3 is built from 16 residues. The CDR3, as DNA: TGTGCCAGCAGCTCAAACCCGACCGGGAGGAACACTGAAGCTTTCTTT. The encoded protein is CASSSNPTGRNTEAFF. The variable domain in full, with the rest retrieved from reference TRBV7-6 and TRBJ1-1, is GAGVSQSPRYKVTKRGQDVALRCDPISGHVSLYWYRQALGQGPEFLTYFNYEAQQDKSGLPNDRFSAERPEGSISTLTIQRTEQRDSAMYRCASSSNPTGRNTEAFFGQGTRLTVV.

This CDR3 reads CASSQDRGGSPLHF. In DNA form, the CDR3 reads TGCGCCAGCAGCCAAGATCGGGGGGGGTCACCCCTCCACTTT. The V call is TRBV4-3, the J call TRBJ1-6; possibly TRBD1 for D (5 bases). V lost 0 bases and J 10 bases, leaving 10 bases between the germline ends. Germline V gives CDR1 LGHNA, CDR2 YSLEER. The CDR3 loop spans 14 amino acids.

Concerning this clone: Other DNA sequences within the sample encode an identical CDR3. The rearrangement uses TRBV9 and TRBJ2-7; 8 bases match TRBD1. The CDR3 has 15 amino acids. Per germline, CDR1 SGDLS and CDR2 YYNGEE. Unmatched junction bases numbered 7, after V lost 3 bases and J lost 2 bases. The DNA for the CDR3 is TGTGCCAGCAGCGCCTCCGGGACAGGAGCCTACGAGCAGTACTTC. Translated, it gives CASSASGTGAYEQYF.

The V gene is TRBV6-5, the J gene TRBJ1-2, with a tentative D call TRBD1 (5 bases). Per the germline V gene, CDR1 is MNHEY and CDR2 is SVGAGI. The V gene lost 3 bases and the J gene lost 7 bases, with 15 bases spanning the gap. The length of the CDR3 is 14 residues. CDR3 loop: CASSYTGIGLGYTF. DNA for the CDR3: TGTGCCAGCAGTTATACAGGAATCGGCCTTGGCTACACCTTC.

The rearrangement links TRBV4-2 to TRBJ2-7, with 7 bases matching TRBD1. CDR1 and CDR2 from the germline V gene are LGHNA and YNFKEQ. The CDR3 spans 14 residues. V dropped 1 base and J dropped 3; count of bases not matched to a gene: 3. The DNA for the CDR3 is TGTGCCAGCAGCCAAGGACAGGGCAACTACGAGCAGTACTTC. Amino acid sequence: CASSQGQGNYEQYF.

This chain joins TRBV5-1 and TRBJ1-1; 9 nucleotides line up with TRBD1. CDR3 size: 16 residues. After removal of 3 bases from V and 1 base from J, the junction contained 7 bases not matched to a gene. Germline values: CDR1 SGHRS, CDR2 YFSETQ. CDR3 bases: TGCGCCAGCAGCTCACACAGGGGGCCGGAGAACACTGAAGCTTTCTTT. Its protein is CASSSHRGPENTEAFF. The complete variable domain, with remaining parts taken from reference TRBV5-1 and TRBJ1-1, reads KAGVTQTPRYLIKTRGQQVTLSCSPISGHRSVSWYQQTPGQGLQFLFEYFSETQRNKGNFPGRFSGRQFSNSRSEMNVSTLELGDSALYLCASSSHRGPENTEAFFGQGTRLTVV.

The V gene is TRBV28, the J gene TRBJ2-5, with TRBD1 identical over 8 bases. The J segment lost 4 bases and the V segment lost 7 bases, leaving 5 bases of the junction unmatched. Germline CDR1 and CDR2: MDHEN and SYDVKM. The CDR3 totals 13 residues. The CDR3 DNA reads as TGTGCCAGCAACCCAGGGGGCACAGAGACCCAGTACTTC. As protein: CASNPGGTETQYF.

This rearrangement joins TRBV10-3 to TRBJ2-7, with 11 nucleotides matching TRBD1. The germline CDR1 and CDR2 sequences are ENHRY and SYGVKD. The ends lost 6 bases at V and 2 bases at J; junction bases unmatched: 6. This CDR3 comprises 15 residues. CDR3 sequence reads: CAIRIWDRGTYEQYF. CDR3 DNA sequence: TGTGCCATCAGGATCTGGGACAGGGGGACCTACGAGCAGTACTTC.

This clone was found a few times. The chain combines TRBV28 with TRBJ2-2; the match to TRBD1 covers 7 bases. CDR1 and CDR2 from the germline V gene are MDHEN and SYDVKM. V shed 5 bases and J 9 bases; nucleotides not matched to a gene: 15. CDR3 size: 16 residues. In DNA, the CDR3 is TGTGCCAGCAGTCGGCGAGGAGACAGGGATGGTCGGGAGCTGTTTTTT. Translating it yields CASSRRGDRDGRELFF. The full variable domain, completed using reference TRBV28 and TRBJ2-2, is DVKVTQSSRYLVKRTGEKVFLECVQDMDHENMFWYRQDPGLGLRLIYFSYDVKMKEKGDIPEGYSVSREKKERFSLILESASTNQTSMYLCASSRRGDRDGRELFFGEGSRLTVL.

The rearrangement uses TRBV9 and TRBJ2-7; 15 bases fit TRBD2. The CDR3 spans 16 residues. Losses at the gene ends were 3 bases for V and 6 bases for J; bases not matched to a gene: 7. Germline values: CDR1 SGDLS, CDR2 YYNGEE. This chain's CDR3 is CASSEGLAGGESEQYF. DNA for the CDR3: TGTGCCAGCAGCGAGGGACTAGCGGGGGGTGAAAGCGAGCAGTACTTC. Drawing the rest from reference TRBV9 and TRBJ2-7, the complete variable domain is DSGVTQTPKHLITATGQRVTLRCSPRSGDLSVYWYQQSLDQGLQFLIQYYNGEERAKGNILERFSAQQFPDLHSELNLSSLELGDSALYFCASSEGLAGGESEQYFGPGTRLTVT.

The rearrangement joins TRBV10-3 to TRBJ2-7; D is ambiguous. CDR3 length: 15 residues. Trimming took off 2 bases at V and 3 bases at J, with 14 bases between the two ends. Germline lookup yields CDR1 ENHRY and CDR2 SYGVKD. The CDR3 coding sequence is TGTGCCATCAGTGAGGGATATCCCGAGGACTACGAGCAGTACTTC. The encoded protein is CAISEGYPEDYEQYF.

The rearrangement uses TRBV4-1 and TRBJ2-2; 7 nucleotides align to TRBD2. Germline V gene sequence: CDR1 MGHRA, CDR2 YSYEKL. J lost 6 bases, V lost 8 bases, and 0 bases had no gene match. The CDR3 loop spans 11 amino acids. The CDR3 DNA follows: TGCGCCAGCCGGGAGGCCGGGGAGCTGTTTTTT. Protein product: CASREAGELFF.